This T cell receptor beta chain was recovered during a study of blood T cell repertoires in COVID-19. Study-level information: Whether acute or convalescent, the COVID-19 samples came from the United States, Italy and Spain. Sources were T cells, B-cell-depleted T cells, or PBMCs; the material itself was cDNA or gDNA.

The CDR3 totals 16 residues. V gave up 2 bases and J gave up 10 bases; unmatched junction bases: 13. Per the germline V gene, CDR1 is SGHTA and CDR2 is FQGNSA. Authors' methods: Amplification from reference gene primers served as the basis for estimated nucleated cell counts. The table came from immunoSEQ multiplex PCR; TCRdb's copy has only in-frame clones and leaves some out. V, J and clone size were drawn from that table, and D and trimming were deduced from the DNA. The table shows about 98,000 clones, with 91% occurring only once. The rearrangement uses TRBV7-2 and TRBJ2-1; 8 bases map to TRBD2. Material for sequencing was peripheral blood. This sequence originates from a young man with acute or convalescent COVID-19. Here the CDR3 reads CASSLRFPGGAREQFF. The CDR3 region has the DNA TGTGCCAGCAGCTTAAGGTTTCCGGGAGGGGCGAGGGAGCAGTTCTTC. Supplemented by reference TRBV7-2 and TRBJ2-1, the full variable domain reads GAGVSQSPSNKVTEKGKDVELRCDPISGHTALYWYRQSLGQGLEFLIYFQGNSAPDKSGLPSDRFSAERTGGSVSTLTIQRTQQEDSAVYLCASSLRFPGGAREQFFGPGTRLTVL.